This T cell receptor beta chain was identified during a study of OX40 agonist ivuxolimab in advanced cancers. Study at large: Patients undergoing dose escalation presented with hepatocellular carcinoma, melanoma, renal cell or head and neck cancer. Aged 23 to 79 with a mean of approximately 57 years, they were 75% to 85% male.

Concerning this clone itself: Its antigen is as yet unknown.

TCRdb's copy holds only in-frame clones and misses some; the assay was immunoSEQ multiplex PCR. The sample records tens of thousands of clones, more than 80% being singletons. The V and J ends lost 1 base and 2 bases respectively, with 14 bases between them. The germline CDR1 and CDR2 sequences are PRHDT and FYEKMQ (reference sequence). The CDR3 sequence is 16 residues long. Study-level findings and limits: With doses of 0.1 to 3.0 mg/kg, CD4+ and CD8+ blood T cells had undergone clonal expansion by week 6. More expanded clones were seen, on average, in CD8+ T cells than in CD4+.

Material: CD4+ or CD8+ T cells sorted from blood, obtained in a trial of the OX40 agonist ivuxolimab. The chain carries TRBV13 and TRBJ1-1; D uncertain. The clonotype comes from an adult with an advanced solid tumor such as melanoma, head and neck, liver or kidney cancer. For the CDR3, the DNA is TGTGCCAGCAGCTTAGCGGATCGGGGTCGAAACACTGAAGCTTTCTTT. Amino acid sequence: CASSLADRGRNTEAFF.